The T cell receptor beta chain described here comes from a study of blood T cell repertoires in COVID-19. About the research overall: PBMCs, B-cell-depleted T cells, or T cells were the source of the cDNA or gDNA that made up the material.

Produced via immunoSEQ multiplex PCR; TCRdb's table is partial and in-frame only. The data contain 200,000 to 300,000 clones, about 87% of them singletons. Germline V gene sequence: CDR1 MNHEY, CDR2 SVGAGI. V gave up 7 bases and J gave up 0 bases, with 15 bases separating them. The CDR3 totals 15 residues. This sequence originates from a man aged 55 to 70 who had recovered from COVID-19. The sample was peripheral blood. V usage is TRBV6-5 and J usage is TRBJ1-1; D is perhaps TRBD1 (5 bases). The CDR3 sequence: CASIPRTLMNTEAFF. In DNA form, the CDR3 reads TGTGCCAGCATTCCGAGGACACTGATGAACACTGAAGCTTTCTTT.